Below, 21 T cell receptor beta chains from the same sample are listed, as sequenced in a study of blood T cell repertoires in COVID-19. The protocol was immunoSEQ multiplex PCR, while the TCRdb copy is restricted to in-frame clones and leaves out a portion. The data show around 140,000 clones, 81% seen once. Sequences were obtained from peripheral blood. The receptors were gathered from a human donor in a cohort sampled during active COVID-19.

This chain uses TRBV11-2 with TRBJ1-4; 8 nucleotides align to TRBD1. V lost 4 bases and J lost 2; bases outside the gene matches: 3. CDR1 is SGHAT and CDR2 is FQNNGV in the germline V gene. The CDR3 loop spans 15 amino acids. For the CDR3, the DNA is TGTGCCAGCAGCTCGACAGGGGCCACTAATGAAAAACTGTTTTTT. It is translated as CASSSTGATNEKLFF.

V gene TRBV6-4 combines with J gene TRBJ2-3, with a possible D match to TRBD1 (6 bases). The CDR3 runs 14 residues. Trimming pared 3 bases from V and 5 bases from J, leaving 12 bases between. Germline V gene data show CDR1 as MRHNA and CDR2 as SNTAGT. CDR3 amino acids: CASSDTGYGDTQYF. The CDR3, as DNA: TGTGCCAGCAGTGATACAGGGTACGGAGATACGCAGTATTTT.

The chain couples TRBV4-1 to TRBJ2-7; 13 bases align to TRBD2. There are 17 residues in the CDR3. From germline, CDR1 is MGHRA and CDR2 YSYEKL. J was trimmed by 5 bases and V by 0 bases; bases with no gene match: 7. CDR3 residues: CASSQDQGTSGIDEQYF. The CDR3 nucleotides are TGCGCCAGCAGCCAAGATCAGGGGACTAGCGGGATCGACGAGCAGTACTTC.

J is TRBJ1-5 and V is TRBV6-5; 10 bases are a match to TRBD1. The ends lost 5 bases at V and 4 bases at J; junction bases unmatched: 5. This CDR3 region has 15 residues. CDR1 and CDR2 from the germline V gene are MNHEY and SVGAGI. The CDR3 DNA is TGTGCCAGCAGTACGCCGGGACAGGGGAATCAGCCCCAGCATTTT. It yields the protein CASSTPGQGNQPQHF.

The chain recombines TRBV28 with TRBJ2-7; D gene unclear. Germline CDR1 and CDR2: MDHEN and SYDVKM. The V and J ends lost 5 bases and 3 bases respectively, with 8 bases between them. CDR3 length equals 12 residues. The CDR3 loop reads CASSLPYYEQYF. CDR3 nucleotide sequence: TGTGCCAGCAGTCTCCCCTACTACGAGCAGTACTTC.

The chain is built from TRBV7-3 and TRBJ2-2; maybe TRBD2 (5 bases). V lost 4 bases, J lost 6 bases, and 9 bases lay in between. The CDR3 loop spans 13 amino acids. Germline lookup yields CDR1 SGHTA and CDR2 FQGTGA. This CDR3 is CASSSHGAGELFF. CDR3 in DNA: TGTGCCAGCAGCTCCCACGGGGCCGGGGAGCTGTTTTTT.

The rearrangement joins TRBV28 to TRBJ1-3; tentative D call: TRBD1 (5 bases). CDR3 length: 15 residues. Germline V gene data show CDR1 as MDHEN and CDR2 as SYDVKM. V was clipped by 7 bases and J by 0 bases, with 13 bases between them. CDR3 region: CASKKQDNSGNTIYF. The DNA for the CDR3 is TGTGCCAGCAAGAAACAGGACAACTCTGGAAACACCATATATTTT. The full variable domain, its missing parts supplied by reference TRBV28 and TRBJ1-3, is DVKVTQSSRYLVKRTGEKVFLECVQDMDHENMFWYRQDPGLGLRLIYFSYDVKMKEKGDIPEGYSVSREKKERFSLILESASTNQTSMYLCASKKQDNSGNTIYFGEGSWLTVV.

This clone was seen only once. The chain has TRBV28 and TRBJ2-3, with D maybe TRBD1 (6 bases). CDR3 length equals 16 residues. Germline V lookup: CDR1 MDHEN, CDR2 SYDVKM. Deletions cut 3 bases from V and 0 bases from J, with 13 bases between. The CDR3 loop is CASSFRGRGSTDTQYF. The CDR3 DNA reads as TGTGCCAGCAGTTTTCGGGGTAGGGGGAGCACAGATACGCAGTATTTT.

For the CDR3, the DNA is TGTGCCAGCAGCTTAGGTAGGGCAGGGGTATGGGACACTGAAGCTTTCTTT. Amino acid sequence: CASSLGRAGVWDTEAFF. The rearrangement joins TRBV7-9 to TRBJ1-1, with D possibly matching TRBD1 (6 bases). Trimming shortened V by 1 base and J by 3 bases, and 18 bases separated the two germline ends. The CDR3 is made up of 17 amino acids. CDR1 and CDR2 from the germline V gene are SEHNR and FQNEAQ (reference sequence).

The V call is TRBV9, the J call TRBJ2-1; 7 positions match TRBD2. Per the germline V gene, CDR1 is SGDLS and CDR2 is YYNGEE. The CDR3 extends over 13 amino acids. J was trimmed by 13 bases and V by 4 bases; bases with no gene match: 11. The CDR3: CASSPQETSLQFF. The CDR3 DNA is TGTGCCAGCAGCCCTCAAGAGACTAGCCTCCAGTTCTTC.

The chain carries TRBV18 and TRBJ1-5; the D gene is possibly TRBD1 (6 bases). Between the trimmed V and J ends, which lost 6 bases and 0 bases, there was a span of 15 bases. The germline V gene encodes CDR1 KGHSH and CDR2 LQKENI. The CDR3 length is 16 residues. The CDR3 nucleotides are TGTGCCAGCTCCGCACAGGGCGGATATAGCAATCAGCCCCAGCATTTT. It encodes CASSAQGGYSNQPQHF.

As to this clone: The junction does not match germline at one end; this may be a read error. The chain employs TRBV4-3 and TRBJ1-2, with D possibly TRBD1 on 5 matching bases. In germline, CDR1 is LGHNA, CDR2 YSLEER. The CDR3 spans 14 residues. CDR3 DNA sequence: TGCGCCAGCAGCCAGCGACGACAGCTCTATGGCTACGCCTTC. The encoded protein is CASSQRRQLYGYAF.

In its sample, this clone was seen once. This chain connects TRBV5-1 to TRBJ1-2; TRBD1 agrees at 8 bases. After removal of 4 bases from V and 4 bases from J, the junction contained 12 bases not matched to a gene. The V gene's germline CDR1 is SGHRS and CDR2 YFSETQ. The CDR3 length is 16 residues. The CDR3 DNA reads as TGCGCCAGCAGCATAGACAGGGGCGCGGCAGGCTATGGCTACACCTTC. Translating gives CASSIDRGAAGYGYTF.

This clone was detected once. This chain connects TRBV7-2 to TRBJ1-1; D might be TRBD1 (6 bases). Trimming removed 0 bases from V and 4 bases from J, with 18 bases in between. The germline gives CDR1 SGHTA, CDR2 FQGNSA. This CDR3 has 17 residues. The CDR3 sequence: CASSLAGTYRVGTEAFF. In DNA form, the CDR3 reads TGTGCCAGCAGCTTAGCCGGTACTTACAGGGTCGGCACTGAAGCTTTCTTT.

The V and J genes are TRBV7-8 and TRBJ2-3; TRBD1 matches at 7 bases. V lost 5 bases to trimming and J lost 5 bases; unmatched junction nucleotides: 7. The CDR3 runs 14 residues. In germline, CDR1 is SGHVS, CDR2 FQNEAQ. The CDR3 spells CASSPSNRGDTQYF. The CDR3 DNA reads TGTGCCAGCAGCCCTTCAAACAGGGGAGATACGCAGTATTTT.

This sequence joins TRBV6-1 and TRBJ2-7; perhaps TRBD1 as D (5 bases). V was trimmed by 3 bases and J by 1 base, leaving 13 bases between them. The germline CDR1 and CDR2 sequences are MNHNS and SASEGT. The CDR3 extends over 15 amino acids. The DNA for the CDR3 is TGTGCCAGCAGTGAGCAGACAGAAACATCCTACGAGCAGTACTTC. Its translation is CASSEQTETSYEQYF.

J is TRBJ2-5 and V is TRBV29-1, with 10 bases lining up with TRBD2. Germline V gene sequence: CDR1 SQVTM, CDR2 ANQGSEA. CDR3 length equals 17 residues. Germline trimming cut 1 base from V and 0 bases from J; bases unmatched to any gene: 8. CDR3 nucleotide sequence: TGCAGCGTTGAAGGAGCTAGCGGGAGCGTAAACCAAGAGACCCAGTACTTC. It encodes CSVEGASGSVNQETQYF.

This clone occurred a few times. This CDR3 is CATTPGGTGGIYEQYF. Here the CDR3 DNA reads TGTGCCACCACCCCCGGGGGAACAGGGGGCATCTACGAGCAGTACTTC. The genes are TRBV15 and TRBJ2-7; 9 nucleotides line up with TRBD1. J gave up 3 bases and V 7 bases, and 13 bases lay outside the gene matches. Per the germline V gene, CDR1 is LNHNV and CDR2 is YYDKDF (reference sequence). This CDR3 has 16 amino acids.

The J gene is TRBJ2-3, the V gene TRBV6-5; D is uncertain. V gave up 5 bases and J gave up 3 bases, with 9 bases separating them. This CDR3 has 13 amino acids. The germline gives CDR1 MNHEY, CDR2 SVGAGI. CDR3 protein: CASSIGVTDTQYF. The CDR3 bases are TGTGCCAGCAGTATAGGAGTGACAGATACGCAGTATTTT.

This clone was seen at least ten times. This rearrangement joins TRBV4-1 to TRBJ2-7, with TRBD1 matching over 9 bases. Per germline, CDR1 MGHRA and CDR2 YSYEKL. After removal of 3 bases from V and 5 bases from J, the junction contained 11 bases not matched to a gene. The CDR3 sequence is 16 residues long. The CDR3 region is CASSHLGQGTRNEQYF. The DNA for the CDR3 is TGCGCCAGCAGCCACTTAGGACAGGGGACGAGAAACGAGCAGTACTTC.

The CDR3 region has the DNA TGTGCCAGCAACCCCGGGACAGGGGGCGAGCAGTTCTTC. Protein product: CASNPGTGGEQFF. The chain carries TRBV12-3 or TRBV12-4 and TRBJ2-1, with 12 bases fitting TRBD1. The trim removed 7 bases at V and 10 bases at J, leaving 5 bases unmatched. The CDR3 loop spans 13 amino acids.